This TCR beta chain was found in a study of graft-versus-host responses after intestinal transplantation. Study overall: Grafts that recipients had were multivisceral, liver-intestinal, or isolated intestinal transplants. Uniformly, recipients were administered anti-thymocyte globulin induction with subsequent tacrolimus and steroids for approximately three years. Regarding the study as a whole: Ileal or blood samples showed some GvH clones first, and such clones were also found in recipient marrow.

Some clones are missing from TCRdb's copy, which holds only in-frame ones; the method was immunoSEQ multiplex PCR. The sample yields some 92,000 clones, roughly 92% seen once. Note on this clone: Its specificity is not known.

This clonotype was obtained from a human donor who received an intestinal transplant. This specimen was unstimulated CD4+ T cells sorted from spleen or lymph node cells, taken before intestinal transplant.

CDR3 bases: TGCGCCAGCAGTGAGCGGAGAGATTTCTATGGCTACACCTTC. As protein: CASSERRDFYGYTF. J is TRBJ1-2 and V is TRBV10-1; D call uncertain. Between the trimmed V and J ends, which lost 2 bases and 4 bases, there was a span of 11 bases. This CDR3 contains 14 residues. The germline V gene has CDR1 WNHNN and CDR2 SYGVQD (reference sequence).